This TCR beta chain was identified in a study of response to subunit inactivated influenza vaccine. TCRdb ran MiXCR on the RT-PCR reads and lists one entry per CDR3 protein. The sample carries about 540,000 distinct CDR3 sequences, under 25% recorded once. Germline CDR1 is SGHRS and CDR2 is YFSETQ. This CDR3 has 16 residues. V shed 5 bases and J 5 bases; nucleotides not matched to a gene: 8. These data also formed part of another study, on T cells expressing NK-cell markers. That study adds: UMIs were included in TCR beta cDNA generated by 5'RACE template switching. Researchers got TCR beta repertoires out of sorted CD3+CD56+NKG2C+, CD3+CD56+NKG2C- and CD3+CD56-NKG2C+ T cells.

This rearrangement joins TRBV5-1 to TRBJ2-2; 11 bases agree with TRBD1. The sample in question was CD4+ T cells sorted from PBMCs, obtained 12 days after vaccination. This TCR was sampled from a man aged 50 or older who received an inactivated influenza vaccine. The CDR3 protein is CASRPTGTGGTGELFF. CDR3 DNA: TGCGCCAGCAGACCCACCGGGACAGGGGGGACCGGGGAGCTGTTTTTT.